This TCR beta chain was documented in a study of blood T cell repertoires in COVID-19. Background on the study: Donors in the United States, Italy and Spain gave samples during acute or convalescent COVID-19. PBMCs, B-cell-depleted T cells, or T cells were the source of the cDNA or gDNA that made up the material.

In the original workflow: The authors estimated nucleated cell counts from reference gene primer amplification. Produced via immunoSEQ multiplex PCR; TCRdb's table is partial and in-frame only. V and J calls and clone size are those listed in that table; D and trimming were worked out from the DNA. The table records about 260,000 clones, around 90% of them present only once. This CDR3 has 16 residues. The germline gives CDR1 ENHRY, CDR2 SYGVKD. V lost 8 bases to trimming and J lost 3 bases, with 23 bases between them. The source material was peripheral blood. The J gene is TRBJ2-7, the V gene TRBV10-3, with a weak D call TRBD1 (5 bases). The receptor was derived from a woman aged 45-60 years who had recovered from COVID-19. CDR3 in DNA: TGTGCCATCGCAGATTACCCAGACAGCTACAGCTACGAGCAGTACTTC. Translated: CAIADYPDSYSYEQYF.